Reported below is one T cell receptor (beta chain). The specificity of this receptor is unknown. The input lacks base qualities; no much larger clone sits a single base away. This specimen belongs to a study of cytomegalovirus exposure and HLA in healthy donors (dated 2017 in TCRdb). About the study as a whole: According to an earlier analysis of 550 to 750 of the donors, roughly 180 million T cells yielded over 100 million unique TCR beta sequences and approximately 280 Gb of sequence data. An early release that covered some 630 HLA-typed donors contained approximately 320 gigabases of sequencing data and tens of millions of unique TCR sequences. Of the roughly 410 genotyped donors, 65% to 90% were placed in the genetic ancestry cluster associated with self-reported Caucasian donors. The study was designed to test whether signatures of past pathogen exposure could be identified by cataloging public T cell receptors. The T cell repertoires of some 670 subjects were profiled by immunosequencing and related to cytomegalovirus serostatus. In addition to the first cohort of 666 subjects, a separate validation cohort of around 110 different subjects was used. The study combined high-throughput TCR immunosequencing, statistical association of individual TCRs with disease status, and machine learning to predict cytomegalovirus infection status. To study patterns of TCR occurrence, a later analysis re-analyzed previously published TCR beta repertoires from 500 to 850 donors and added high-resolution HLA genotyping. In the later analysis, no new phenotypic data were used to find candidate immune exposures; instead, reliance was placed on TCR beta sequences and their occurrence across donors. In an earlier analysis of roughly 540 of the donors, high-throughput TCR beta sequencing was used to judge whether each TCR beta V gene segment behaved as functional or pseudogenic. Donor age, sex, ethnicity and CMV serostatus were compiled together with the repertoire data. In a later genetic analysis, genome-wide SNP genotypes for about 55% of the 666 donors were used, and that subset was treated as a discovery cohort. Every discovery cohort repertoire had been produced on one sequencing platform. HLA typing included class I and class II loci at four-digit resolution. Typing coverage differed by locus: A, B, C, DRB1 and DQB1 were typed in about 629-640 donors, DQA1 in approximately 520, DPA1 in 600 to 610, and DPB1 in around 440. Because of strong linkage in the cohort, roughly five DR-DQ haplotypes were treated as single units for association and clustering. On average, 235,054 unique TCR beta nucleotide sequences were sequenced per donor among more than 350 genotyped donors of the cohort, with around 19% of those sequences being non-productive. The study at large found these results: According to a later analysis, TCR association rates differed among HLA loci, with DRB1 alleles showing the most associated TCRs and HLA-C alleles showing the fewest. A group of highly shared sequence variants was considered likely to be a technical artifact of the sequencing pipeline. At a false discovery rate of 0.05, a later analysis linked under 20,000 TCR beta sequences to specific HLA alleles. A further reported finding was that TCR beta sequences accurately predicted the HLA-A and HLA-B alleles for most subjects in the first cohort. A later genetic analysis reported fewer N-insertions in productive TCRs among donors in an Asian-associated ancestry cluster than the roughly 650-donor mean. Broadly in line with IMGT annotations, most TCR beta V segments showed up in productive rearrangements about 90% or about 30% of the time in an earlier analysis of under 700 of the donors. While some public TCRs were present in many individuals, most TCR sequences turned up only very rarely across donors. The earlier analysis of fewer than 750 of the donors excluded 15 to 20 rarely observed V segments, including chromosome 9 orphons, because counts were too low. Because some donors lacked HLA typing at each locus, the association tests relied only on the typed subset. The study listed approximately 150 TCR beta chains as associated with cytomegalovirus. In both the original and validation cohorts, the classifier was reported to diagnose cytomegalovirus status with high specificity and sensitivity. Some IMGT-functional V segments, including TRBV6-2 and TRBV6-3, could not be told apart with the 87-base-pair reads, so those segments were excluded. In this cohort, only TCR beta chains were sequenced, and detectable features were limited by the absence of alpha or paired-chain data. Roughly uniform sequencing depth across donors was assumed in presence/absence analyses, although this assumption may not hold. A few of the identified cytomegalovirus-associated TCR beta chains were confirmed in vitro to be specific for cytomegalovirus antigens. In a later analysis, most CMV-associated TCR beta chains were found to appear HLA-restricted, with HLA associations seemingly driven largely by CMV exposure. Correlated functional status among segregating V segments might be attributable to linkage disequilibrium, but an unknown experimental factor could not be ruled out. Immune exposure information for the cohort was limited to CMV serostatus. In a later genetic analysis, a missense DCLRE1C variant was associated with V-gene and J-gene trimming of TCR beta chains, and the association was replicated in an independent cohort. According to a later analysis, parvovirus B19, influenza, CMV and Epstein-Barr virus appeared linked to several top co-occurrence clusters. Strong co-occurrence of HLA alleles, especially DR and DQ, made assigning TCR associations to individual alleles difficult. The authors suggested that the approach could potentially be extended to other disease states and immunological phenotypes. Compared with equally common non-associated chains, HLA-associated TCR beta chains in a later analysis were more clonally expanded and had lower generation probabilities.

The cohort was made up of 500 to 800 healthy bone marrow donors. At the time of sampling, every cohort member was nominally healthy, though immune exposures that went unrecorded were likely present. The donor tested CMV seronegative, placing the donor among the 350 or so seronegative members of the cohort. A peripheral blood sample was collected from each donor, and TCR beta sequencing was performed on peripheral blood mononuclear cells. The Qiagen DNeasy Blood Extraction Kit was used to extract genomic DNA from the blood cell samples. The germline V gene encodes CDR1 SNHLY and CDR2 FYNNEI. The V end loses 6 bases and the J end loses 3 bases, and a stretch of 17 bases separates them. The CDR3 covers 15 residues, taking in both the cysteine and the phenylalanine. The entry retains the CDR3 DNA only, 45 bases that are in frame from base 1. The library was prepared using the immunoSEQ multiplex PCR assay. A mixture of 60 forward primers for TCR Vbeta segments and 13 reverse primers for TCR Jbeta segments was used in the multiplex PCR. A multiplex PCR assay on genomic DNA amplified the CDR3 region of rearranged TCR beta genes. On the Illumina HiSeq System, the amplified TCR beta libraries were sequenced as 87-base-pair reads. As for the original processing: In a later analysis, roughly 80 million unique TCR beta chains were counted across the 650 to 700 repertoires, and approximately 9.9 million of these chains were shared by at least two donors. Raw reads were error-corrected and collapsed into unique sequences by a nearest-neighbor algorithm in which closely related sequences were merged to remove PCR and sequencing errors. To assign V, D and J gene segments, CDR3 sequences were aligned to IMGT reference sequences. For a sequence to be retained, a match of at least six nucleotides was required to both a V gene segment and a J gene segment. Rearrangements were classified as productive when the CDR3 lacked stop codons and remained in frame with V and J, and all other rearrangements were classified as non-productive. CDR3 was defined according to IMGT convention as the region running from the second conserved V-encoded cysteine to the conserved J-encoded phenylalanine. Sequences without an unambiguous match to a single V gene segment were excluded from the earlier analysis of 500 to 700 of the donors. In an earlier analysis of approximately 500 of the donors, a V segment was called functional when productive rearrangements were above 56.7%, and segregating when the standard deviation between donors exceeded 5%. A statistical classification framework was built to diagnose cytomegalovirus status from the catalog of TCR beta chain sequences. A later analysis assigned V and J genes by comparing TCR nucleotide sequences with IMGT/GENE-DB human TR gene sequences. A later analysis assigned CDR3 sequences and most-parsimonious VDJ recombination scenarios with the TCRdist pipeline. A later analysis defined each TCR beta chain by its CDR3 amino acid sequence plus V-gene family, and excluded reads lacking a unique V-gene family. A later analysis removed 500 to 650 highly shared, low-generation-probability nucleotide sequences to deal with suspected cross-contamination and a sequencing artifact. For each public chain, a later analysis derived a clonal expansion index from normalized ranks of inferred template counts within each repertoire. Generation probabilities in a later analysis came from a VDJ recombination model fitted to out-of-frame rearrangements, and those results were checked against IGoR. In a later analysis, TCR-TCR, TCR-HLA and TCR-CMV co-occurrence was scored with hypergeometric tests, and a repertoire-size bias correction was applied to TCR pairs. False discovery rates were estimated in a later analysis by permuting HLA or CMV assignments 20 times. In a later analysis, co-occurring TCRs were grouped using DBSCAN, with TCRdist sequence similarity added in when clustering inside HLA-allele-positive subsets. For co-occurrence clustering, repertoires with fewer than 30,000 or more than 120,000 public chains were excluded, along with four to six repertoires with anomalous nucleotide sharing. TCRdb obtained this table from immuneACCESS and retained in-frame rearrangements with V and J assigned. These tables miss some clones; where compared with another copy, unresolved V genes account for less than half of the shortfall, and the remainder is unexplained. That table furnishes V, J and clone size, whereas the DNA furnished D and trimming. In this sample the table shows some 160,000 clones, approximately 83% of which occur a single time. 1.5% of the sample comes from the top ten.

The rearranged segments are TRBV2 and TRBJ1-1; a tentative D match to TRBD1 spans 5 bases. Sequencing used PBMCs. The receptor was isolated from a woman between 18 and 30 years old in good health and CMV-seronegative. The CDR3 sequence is CASSGIRGSDTEAFF. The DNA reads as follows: TGTGCCAGCAGCGGCATTAGGGGTTCGGACACTGAAGCTTTCTTT.